The 5 T cell receptor beta chains presented below share a single source sample, sequenced in a study of human T cells and chemical hapten exposure. TCRdb used MiXCR to reprocess the RACE reads, holding one entry per CDR3 protein. This repertoire shows 52,000 or so distinct CDR3 sequences, more than 9% found once; its top ten account for nearly 10%. The time point: pre-sensitization, week 0. Stated treatment: therapeutic diphenylcyclopropenone sensitization with weekly scalp DPC. Sequenced here: whole blood, sampled in connection with sensitization to the hapten diphenylcyclopropenone (DPC). These receptors all stem from a man aged 35 to 55 with alopecia areata. Some clones in this sample may be carry-over from other donors' samples.

Of note for this clonotype: This may be a read error, as it is one base from a much larger clone. This chain uses TRBV2 with TRBJ2-4, with 8 bases aligning to TRBD1. CDR3 length: 17 residues. V was pared by 6 bases and J by 0 bases, with 10 bases of the junction left unmatched. The V gene's germline CDR1 is SNHLY and CDR2 FYNNEI. The CDR3 sequence: CASSKGQAEIAKNIQYF. Here the CDR3 DNA reads TGTGCCAGCAGCAAGGGACAGGCGGAAATAGCCAAAAACATTCAGTACTTC. The variable domain in full, with the rest retrieved from reference TRBV2 and TRBJ2-4, is EPEVTQTPSHQVTQMGQEVILRCVPISNHLYFYWYRQILGQKVEFLVSFYNNEISEKSEIFDDQFSVERPDGSNFTLKIRSTKLEDSAMYFCASSKGQAEIAKNIQYFGAGTRLSVL.

This clonotype was observed a handful of times. The V and J genes are TRBV3-1 and TRBJ2-7; D might be TRBD2 (7 bases). CDR3 length: 15 amino acids. The V end was cut by 4 bases, the J end by 2 bases, with 15 bases between. CDR1 and CDR2 from the germline V gene are LGHDT and YNNKEL (reference sequence). CDR3 DNA: TGTGCCAGCAGCCTCGGACCGGGGGGCACCTACGAGCAGTACTTC. Its translation is CASSLGPGGTYEQYF.

The V gene is TRBV14, the J gene TRBJ2-7; 8 nucleotides align to TRBD2. Germline V lookup: CDR1 SGHDN, CDR2 FVKESK. This CDR3 spans 15 amino acids. Trimming took 0 bases from V and 5 from J; bases not matched to a gene: 6. This CDR3 is CASSQEEREINEQYF. CDR3 in DNA: TGTGCCAGCAGCCAAGAGGAGCGGGAGATAAACGAGCAGTACTTC. The full variable domain, rest sourced from reference TRBV14 and TRBJ2-7, is EAGVTQFPSHSVIEKGQTVTLRCDPISGHDNLYWYRRVMGKEIKFLLHFVKESKQDESGMPNNRFLAERTGGTYSTLKVQPAELEDSGVYFCASSQEEREINEQYFGPGTRLTVT.

Turning to this clonotype: A junction boundary mismatches the germline segment, possibly from a read error. The chain couples TRBV2 to TRBJ2-7; 7 bases fit TRBD2. Germline-derived CDR1 and CDR2 are SNHLY and FYNNEI. This CDR3 is built from 13 residues. The CDR3 region is CASIRAGSYEQCF. For the CDR3, the DNA is TGTGCCAGCATACGAGCGGGATCCTACGAGCAGTGCTTC.

The sample holds a few counts of this clonotype. The chain is built from TRBV4-3 and TRBJ2-1, with a possible D match to TRBD2 (6 bases). V was trimmed by 0 bases and J by 0 bases, leaving 18 bases between them. Germline assignment: CDR1 LGHNA and CDR2 YSLEER. CDR3 length equals 19 residues. The CDR3 here is CASSQDRMRDFDSYNEQFF. The CDR3, as DNA: TGCGCCAGCAGCCAAGATAGGATGAGGGACTTTGACTCCTACAATGAGCAGTTCTTC.